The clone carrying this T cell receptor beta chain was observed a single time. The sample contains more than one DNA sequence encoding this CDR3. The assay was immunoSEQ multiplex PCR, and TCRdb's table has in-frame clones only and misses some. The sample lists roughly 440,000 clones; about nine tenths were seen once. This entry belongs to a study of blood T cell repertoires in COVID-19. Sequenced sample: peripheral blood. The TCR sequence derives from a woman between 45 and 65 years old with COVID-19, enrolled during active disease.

The CDR3 is CASSVVTGYGYTF. Written as DNA, the CDR3 is TGTGCCAGCAGCGTAGTGACAGGATATGGCTACACCTTC. V gene TRBV9 combines with J gene TRBJ1-2; tentatively, D is TRBD1 (6 bases). Looked up from germline, CDR1 is SGDLS and CDR2 is YYNGEE. V lost 0 bases to trimming and J lost 5 bases, with 8 bases between them. This CDR3 is built from 13 residues.